This TCR beta chain was retrieved from a study of cytomegalovirus exposure and HLA in healthy donors. Study-wide results and caveats: Another analysis was done later, and it associated approximately 18,000 TCR beta sequences with HLA alleles at 0.05 false discovery rate. In a later analysis, TCR association rates varied by HLA locus: DRB1 most, HLA-C fewest.

Healthy bone marrow donors made up the cohort. The PCR used 60 Vbeta and 13 Jbeta primers. Repertoires were generated with immunoSEQ multiplex PCR, while TCRdb's copy carries only in-frame clones and drops some. Of 110,000 to 150,000 clones listed, about 75% were seen once; the top ten hold under 2%. A word on this clone: The antigen remains unidentified. The sample carries other DNA sequences with the same CDR3.

The receptor comes from a woman aged 25 to 39 in good health and CMV-seronegative. Sequencing used PBMCs.

CDR3: CASSSRTDTQYF. The CDR3 DNA reads TGTGCCAGCAGTTCTCGGACAGATACGCAGTATTTT. V usage is TRBV6-5 and J usage is TRBJ2-3; D is uncertain. The germline CDR1 and CDR2 sequences are MNHEY and SVGAGI. This CDR3 comprises 12 residues. V dropped 4 bases and J dropped 3 bases, with 5 bases sitting between them.